This T cell receptor beta chain was sequenced during a study of T cell responses to AZD1222 COVID-19 vaccine. Background on the study: Second-dose groups at about 4 or about 12 weeks were pooled. Whole-study results and caveats: Donors were largely white British and mainly female; clonal diversity was possibly underestimated.

Germline CDR1 KGHSH, CDR2 LQKENI. CDR3 length: 14 residues. V dropped 3 bases and J dropped 0 bases, with 6 bases sitting between them. Generated by immunoSEQ multiplex PCR, the TCRdb table keeps only in-frame clones and is missing some. The sample holds about 160,000 clones, around 94% seen once. A word on this clone: The antigen is not known.

The sequence was collected from an adult in good health. The chain carries TRBV18 and TRBJ1-5; no firm D call. Sample: peripheral blood, taken on day 0 of AZD1222 vaccination. This CDR3 reads CASSPTSSNQPQHF. For the CDR3, the DNA is TGTGCCAGCTCACCGACAAGTAGCAATCAGCCCCAGCATTTT.